The clone carrying this TCR beta chain was observed a few times. Its antigen remains unknown. The sample comes from a study of T-cell memory formation after mild COVID-19. Findings and limits, study-wide: Balance between CD4 and CD8 was seen in clones contracting day 15 to 85, and a CD4+ lean was seen in later expanders.

CDR1 is SGHTA and CDR2 is FQGNSA in the germline V gene. The CDR3 sequence is 14 residues long. The V end was cut by 1 base, the J end by 7 bases, with 13 bases between. TCRdb reprocessed the 5' RACE reads via MiXCR and lists one record per CDR3 protein. In the table there are 240,000 or so distinct CDR3 sequences, over 9% of which are singletons. The receptor was derived from a man aged 18 to 29 who had mild COVID-19 (a few samples of this study predate the infection). Cell type and time point are not known. V and J are TRBV7-2 and TRBJ2-5; no firm D call. Sequencing was done on a sample of PBMCs or a T cell subset sorted from them (not recorded which). CDR3 protein: CASSLDAAVGTQYF. For the CDR3, the DNA is TGTGCCAGCAGCTTAGATGCGGCCGTGGGGACCCAGTACTTC.